A selection of T cell receptor beta chains follows, all from one sample in a study of blood T cell repertoires in COVID-19. Generated by immunoSEQ multiplex PCR, the TCRdb table keeps only in-frame clones and is missing some. The sample has approximately 250,000 clones; about nine tenths are singletons. Material: peripheral blood. The receptors stem from a man between 40 and 49 years old with active or convalescent COVID-19. Both conserved end residues are part of each CDR3. A D gene is named only where the DNA matches it firmly. Clone size is shown for a subset of rows, as once, few, many or a class of expanded clone.

v_call	clone_size	j_call	cdr3_length	d_call	cdr3_aa	cdr3_nt
TRBV7-9	once	TRBJ2-7	14	TRBD1	CASSLGQGVSEQYF	TGTGCCAGCAGCTTAGGTCAGGGGGTCTCCGAGCAGTACTTC
TRBV27	-	TRBJ2-1	15	TRBD1	CASRQGDSSYNEQFF	TGTGCCAGCAGACAGGGGGATAGCTCCTACAATGAGCAGTTCTTC
TRBV6-1	-	TRBJ1-2	13	-	CASSEGQGYGYTF	TGTGCCAGCAGTGAAGGTCAGGGCTATGGCTACACCTTC
TRBV3-1/TRBV3-2	-	TRBJ1-3	13	-	CASSQGRGVLIYF	TGTGCCAGCAGCCAAGGTCGGGGGGTTCTCATATATTTT
TRBV14	-	TRBJ2-3	16	TRBD2	CASSHAGGLSTDTQYF	TGTGCCAGCAGCCACGCGGGAGGGCTTAGCACAGATACGCAGTATTTT
TRBV3-1/TRBV3-2	-	TRBJ2-3	14	-	CASSHTSSPDTQYF	TGTGCCAGCAGCCACACTAGCTCCCCAGATACGCAGTATTTT
TRBV5-5	-	TRBJ2-3	14	-	CASNNRGTADTQYF	TGTGCCAGCAACAATCGGGGGACAGCAGATACGCAGTATTTT
TRBV30	-	TRBJ1-1	12	-	CAWSVQLTEAFF	TGTGCCTGGAGTGTACAACTAACTGAAGCTTTCTTT
TRBV12-2	few	TRBJ2-2	20	-	CASRYKPADIAGSDTGELFF	TGTGCAAGTCGCTATAAGCCGGCGGACATCGCGGGGTCGGACACCGGGGAGCTGTTTTTT
TRBV24-1	-	TRBJ2-7	12	TRBD1	CATSPTGFEQYF	TGTGCCACCAGCCCGACAGGGTTCGAGCAGTACTTC
TRBV2	-	TRBJ2-1	14	-	CASIFEEAEDEQFF	TGTGCCAGCATCTTTGAGGAAGCGGAAGATGAGCAGTTCTTC
TRBV6-5	-	TRBJ2-7	10	-	CASSRSEQYF	TGTGCCAGCAGTCGCAGCGAGCAGTACTTC
TRBV28	-	TRBJ1-1	16	-	CASSLYGYGGAFEAFF	TGTGCCAGCAGTTTATACGGGTACGGGGGGGCATTTGAAGCTTTCTTT
TRBV20-1	-	TRBJ2-7	13	-	CSASGRGSYEQYF	TGCAGTGCTAGTGGCAGGGGATCCTACGAGCAGTACTTC
TRBV19	-	TRBJ1-2	14	-	CASSETLGGDGYTF	TGTGCCAGTAGCGAAACCCTCGGGGGGGATGGCTACACCTTC
TRBV19	-	TRBJ1-4	15	-	CASSIMGQANEKLFF	TGTGCCAGTAGTATAATGGGCCAGGCTAATGAAAAACTGTTTTTT
TRBV11-1	-	TRBJ1-1	13	TRBD1	CASSTRGHTEAFF	TGTGCCAGCAGCACCAGGGGGCACACTGAAGCTTTCTTT
TRBV5-4	-	TRBJ2-7	16	TRBD2	CASSNGLAGGVGEQYF	TGTGCCAGCAGCAACGGACTAGCGGGAGGAGTCGGCGAGCAGTACTTC
TRBV28	-	TRBJ1-4	14	-	CASKRRQFNEKLFF	TGTGCCAGCAAGCGGCGGCAGTTTAATGAAAAACTGTTTTTT
TRBV5-1	-	TRBJ2-2	13	-	CASTTENTGELFF	TGCGCCAGCACGACTGAGAACACCGGGGAGCTGTTTTTT
TRBV4-1	-	TRBJ2-1	13	-	CASSPPGSNEQFF	TGCGCCAGCAGCCCACCGGGGTCGAATGAGCAGTTCTTC
TRBV18	-	TRBJ1-5	16	-	CASSPLEGHPNQPQHF	TGTGCCAGCTCACCGCTGGAGGGCCACCCAAATCAGCCCCAGCATTTT
TRBV27	-	TRBJ1-3	17	TRBD1	CASSLSGTGSSGNTIYF	TGTGCCAGCAGTTTATCGGGGACAGGGAGCTCTGGAAACACCATATATTTT
TRBV27	-	TRBJ1-5	14	-	CASSLNQGFQPQHF	TGTGCCAGCAGTCTGAATCAGGGATTTCAGCCCCAGCATTTT
TRBV7-9	-	TRBJ2-1	12	-	CASSPWFSEQFF	TGTGCCAGCAGCCCCTGGTTCAGTGAGCAGTTCTTC
TRBV5-1	-	TRBJ2-4	15	-	CASSLAGQGKNIQYF	TGCGCCAGCAGCTTGGCCGGGCAGGGGAAAAACATTCAGTACTTC
TRBV5-1	-	TRBJ2-7	16	TRBD1	CASSLAGTGGIMEQYF	TGCGCCAGCAGCCTGGCCGGGACAGGGGGGATAATGGAGCAGTACTTC
TRBV13	-	TRBJ1-1	12	-	CASSLQGLGAFF	TGTGCCAGCAGCTTACAGGGTCTAGGAGCTTTCTTT
TRBV3-1/TRBV3-2	-	TRBJ1-2	14	-	CASSQEGVNYGYTF	TGTGCCAGCAGCCAAGAAGGGGTTAACTATGGCTACACCTTC
TRBV10-1	-	TRBJ1-1	13	TRBD1	CASSESGTGKAFF	TGCGCCAGCAGTGAGTCGGGGACAGGGAAAGCTTTCTTT
TRBV29-1	-	TRBJ2-1	10	-	CSVAGEEQFF	TGCAGCGTCGCTGGAGAGGAGCAGTTCTTC
TRBV2	few	TRBJ1-5	15	-	CASSENSYSNQPQHF	TGTGCCAGCAGTGAAAACAGCTATAGCAATCAGCCCCAGCATTTT
TRBV9	-	TRBJ2-1	14	TRBD1	CASSVVDRDNEQFF	TGTGCCAGCAGCGTAGTCGACAGGGACAATGAGCAGTTCTTC
TRBV7-7	-	TRBJ2-7	12	-	CASKNRPDEQYF	TGTGCCAGCAAAAACAGGCCCGACGAGCAGTACTTC
TRBV30	-	TRBJ1-2	13	TRBD1	CAWSRTGDGGYTF	TGTGCCTGGAGTAGAACAGGGGATGGAGGCTACACCTTC
TRBV7-9	once	TRBJ2-7	14	-	CASSLDSISYEQYF	TGTGCCAGCAGCTTAGATAGTATCTCCTACGAGCAGTACTTC
TRBV11-2	once	TRBJ1-2	15	TRBD1	CASSYGTGGHYGYTF	TGTGCCAGCAGCTACGGGACAGGGGGCCACTATGGCTACACCTTC
TRBV2	-	TRBJ1-5	14	-	CASSEPGPYQPQHF	TGTGCCAGCAGTGAGCCAGGGCCCTATCAGCCCCAGCATTTT
TRBV19	-	TRBJ2-1	15	-	CASSIDPARGNEQFF	TGTGCCAGTAGTATAGATCCGGCTAGGGGCAATGAGCAGTTCTTC
TRBV5-1	few	TRBJ2-3	16	-	CASSLTGTPESDTQYF	TGCGCCAGCAGCTTGACAGGGACACCAGAATCAGATACGCAGTATTTT
TRBV6-5	-	TRBJ2-1	16	TRBD2	CASSYIRTSGSHEQFF	TGTGCCAGCAGTTACATTAGGACTAGCGGGAGCCATGAGCAGTTCTTC
TRBV6-1	-	TRBJ2-7	14	-	CASSLRGSHYEQYF	TGTGCCAGCAGTCTCAGGGGAAGCCACTACGAGCAGTACTTC
TRBV29-1	-	TRBJ2-7	14	-	CSVAQLAGTYEQYF	TGCAGCGTTGCCCAACTAGCTGGCACCTACGAGCAGTACTTC
TRBV13	-	TRBJ1-2	14	TRBD1	CASSQRQGARGYTF	TGTGCCAGCAGCCAACGACAGGGGGCGCGAGGCTACACCTTC
TRBV7-2	-	TRBJ1-5	12	-	CASSFRGWPQHF	TGTGCCAGCAGTTTTAGGGGTTGGCCCCAGCATTTT
TRBV6-5	-	TRBJ2-7	13	-	CASKRGSSYEQYF	TGTGCCAGCAAAAGGGGCAGCTCCTACGAGCAGTACTTC
TRBV11-2	-	TRBJ1-2	14	-	CASSPDAGGYGYTF	TGTGCCAGCAGCCCGGACGCCGGGGGCTATGGCTACACCTTC
TRBV2	-	TRBJ2-5	13	-	CASSGTSAGAQYF	TGTGCCAGCAGTGGCACTTCGGCAGGGGCCCAGTACTTC
TRBV7-6	-	TRBJ2-1	18	-	CASSLGLSGVSSYNEQFF	TGTGCCAGCAGCTTAGGACTTTCGGGGGTGAGCTCCTACAATGAGCAGTTCTTC
TRBV29-1	-	TRBJ1-2	14	-	CSVEDLDTNYGYTF	TGCAGCGTTGAAGATCTTGACACAAACTATGGCTACACCTTC
TRBV5-1	-	TRBJ2-6	16	-	CASSLAPSLGANVLTF	TGCGCCAGCAGCTTGGCCCCTAGTCTTGGGGCCAACGTCCTGACTTTC
TRBV27	-	TRBJ2-2	13	-	CASSFTNTGELFF	TGTGCCAGCAGTTTTACAAACACCGGGGAGCTGTTTTTT
TRBV3-1/TRBV3-2	once	TRBJ1-1	13	-	CASSQGGAGEAFF	TGTGCCAGCAGCCAAGGTGGGGCGGGGGAAGCTTTCTTT